A single sample is the source of the 14 T cell receptor beta chains below, sequenced in a study of vaccination and CD4 T cells after COVID-19 (dated 2022 in TCRdb). Library prep was done by PCR. Sequenced using an Illumina iSeq 100. TCR sequencing of DNA from cultured CD4+ T cells used the Oncomine TCR Beta short-read assay at the Johns Hopkins FTIC core. The raw public reads went through TCRdb reprocessing: fastp at Q25, MiXCR clone calling, in-frame beta chains kept. Each record represents a unique CDR3 protein, reported with the most common genes and DNA among its rows. The sample table holds approximately 20,000 distinct CDR3 sequences, of which around two fifths were seen once. The biggest ten clones account for around 14% of the sample. The antigens these receptors bind are not known. The sample's treatment or condition label is to be understood as: roughly 10-day PBMC culture with coronavirus spike peptide pools or control peptides (ViraFEST assay).

Sample: cultured CD4+ T cells from blood. The receptors come from a human donor with COVID-19.

V is TRBV7-3 and J is TRBJ2-2; D tentatively reads TRBD1 or TRBD2 (6 bases each). V was cut by 1 base and J by 2 bases, with 11 bases left in between. Looked up from germline, CDR1 is SGHTA and CDR2 is FQGTGA. This CDR3 has 16 residues. CDR3 sequence reads: CASSLIGGDNTGELFF. CDR3 sequence (DNA): TGTGCCAGCAGCTTAATCGGGGGCGATAACACCGGGGAGCTGTTTTTT.

This clonotype was seen a single time. The chain joins TRBV20-1 to TRBJ2-1, with a possible D match to TRBD2 (7 bases). Trimming removed 5 bases from V and 3 bases from J, with 17 bases in between. Germline CDR1 DFQATT, CDR2 SNEGSKA (reference sequence). The CDR3 runs 15 residues. In DNA, the CDR3 is TGCAGTGCTGGGAGGGGGGGGGCCTTCTACAATGAGCAGTTCTTC. Its protein is CSAGRGGAFYNEQFF.

The V gene is TRBV7-6, the J gene TRBJ1-2; TRBD1 is a possible D gene (6 bases). The CDR3 loop spans 12 amino acids. Germline V CDR1 and CDR2: SGHVS, FNYEAQ. Trimming left V 5 bases short and J 8 bases short, with 12 bases between. CDR3 residues: CASSAGERGYTF. In DNA, the CDR3 is TGTGCCAGCAGCGCAGGGGAAAGGGGCTACACCTTC.

The V call is TRBV7-9, the J call TRBJ1-5; 8 bases match TRBD1. With V trimmed by 5 bases and J by 9 bases, 12 bases remained unmatched. Germline V gene lookup returns CDR1 SEHNR and CDR2 FQNEAQ (reference sequence). CDR3 length: 15 amino acids. The CDR3 nucleotides are TGTGCCAGCAGCGCCGGGACAGGAGTGTCTGGGCCCCAGCATTTT. This sequence encodes CASSAGTGVSGPQHF. Drawing the rest from reference TRBV7-9 and TRBJ1-5, the complete variable domain is DTGVSQNPRHKITKRGQNVTFRCDPISEHNRLYWYRQTLGQGPEFLTYFQNEAQLEKSRLLSDRFSAERPKGSFSTLEIQRTEQGDSAMYLCASSAGTGVSGPQHFGDGTRLSIL.

The chain is built from TRBV11-3 and TRBJ1-1; D unclear. The germline V gene encodes CDR1 SGHNT and CDR2 YENEEA. The CDR3 loop spans 12 amino acids. V lost 2 bases, J lost 6 bases, and 7 bases lay in between. The CDR3 region has the DNA TGTGCCAGCAGCTTACGGTGGGCTGAAGCTTTCTTT. Amino acid sequence: CASSLRWAEAFF.

This sequence joins TRBV6-4 and TRBJ1-2; D unresolved. Germline lookup yields CDR1 MRHNA and CDR2 SNTAGT. Trimming stripped 0 bases from V and 8 bases from J, with 13 bases between. The CDR3 runs to 14 residues. The CDR3 coding sequence is TGTGCCAGCAGTGACTCGCTAGGGCGCCAAGGCTACACCTTC. Encoded protein: CASSDSLGRQGYTF.

CDR3 residues: CASSSFAGGAGGTEAFF. CDR3 nucleotides: TGTGCCAGCAGTTCGTTCGCAGGGGGCGCTGGGGGCACTGAAGCTTTCTTT. The J gene is TRBJ1-1, the V gene TRBV27; 8 bases are a match to TRBD1. The germline V gene encodes CDR1 MNHEY and CDR2 SMNVEV (reference sequence). V dropped 4 bases and J dropped 4; count of bases not matched to a gene: 14. The CDR3 totals 17 residues.

The chain joins TRBV6-1 to TRBJ2-3; 11 nucleotides align to TRBD1. The germline V gene encodes CDR1 MNHNS and CDR2 SASEGT. This CDR3 contains 15 residues. V shed 6 bases and J 2 bases; nucleotides not matched to a gene: 4. The CDR3 region has the DNA TGTGCCAGCAGCCGGGACAGGGGGTCCACAGATACGCAGTATTTT. It is translated as CASSRDRGSTDTQYF.

This chain links TRBV20-1 with TRBJ2-3; no firm D call. The CDR3 has 12 residues. Trimming removed 3 bases from V and 6 bases from J, with 10 bases in between. The germline CDR1 and CDR2 sequences are DFQATT and SNEGSKA (reference sequence). The CDR3 DNA sequence: TGCAGTGCTAGGTTAGAAAGGGATACGCAGTATTTT. Protein product: CSARLERDTQYF.

The gene calls are TRBV6-1 and TRBJ2-7; the D gene could be TRBD1 or TRBD2 (6 bases each). Germline V CDR1 and CDR2: MNHNS, SASEGT. This CDR3 has 15 residues. V dropped 1 base and J dropped 3 bases, with 13 bases sitting between them. The CDR3 spells CASSEGGAQLYEQYF. Here the CDR3 DNA reads TGTGCCAGCAGTGAAGGGGGGGCTCAGCTCTACGAGCAGTACTTC.

The rearrangement links TRBV12-3 or TRBV12-4 to TRBJ1-5; D is possibly TRBD1 (5 bases). The ends were cut back, 6 bases at V and 6 bases at J, with 12 bases in the middle. The CDR3 covers 13 residues. Written as DNA, the CDR3 is TGTGCCAGCAGCGGGACGGGCACTCAGCCCCAGCATTTT. Protein product: CASSGTGTQPQHF.

This clonotype is termed medium-sized (0.01 to 0.1%). The V gene is TRBV27, the J gene TRBJ1-2; 7 bases fit TRBD1. In germline, CDR1 is MNHEY, CDR2 SMNVEV (reference sequence). The CDR3 is 16 residues long. Germline trimming cut 0 bases from V and 4 bases from J; bases unmatched to any gene: 8. The CDR3 loop reads CASSLSLPGQVYGYTF. The CDR3 region has the DNA TGTGCCAGCAGTTTATCCCTCCCCGGACAGGTCTATGGCTACACCTTC.

This clonotype was counted once. The CDR3 loop reads CASSWQTGSSYNEQFF. DNA of the CDR3: TGTGCCAGCAGCTGGCAGACAGGGAGCTCCTACAATGAGCAGTTCTTC. The chain is built from TRBV5-6 and TRBJ2-1; 7 bases map to TRBD1. V shed 3 bases and J 0 bases; nucleotides not matched to a gene: 6. This CDR3 spans 16 amino acids. Germline V gene lookup returns CDR1 SGHDT and CDR2 YYEEEE.

This clonotype turned up a few times. This chain connects TRBV19 to TRBJ1-6; D is uncertain. V was trimmed by 7 bases and J by 6 bases, leaving 7 bases between them. The CDR3 consists of 12 residues. CDR1 LNHDA and CDR2 SQIVND come from the germline V gene (reference sequence). Written as DNA, the CDR3 is TGTGCCAGTAACCAGTTTAATTCACCCCTCCACTTT. It is translated as CASNQFNSPLHF.